This T cell receptor beta chain is drawn from a study of CD8 T cells in Susac syndrome. J was trimmed by 7 bases and V by 6 bases; bases with no gene match: 12. Germline V gene lookup returns CDR1 MNHEY and CDR2 SVGEGT. This CDR3 comprises 16 residues. As controls, healthy donors matched for age and sex were used. Random hexamers were used to reverse transcribe an amount of roughly 0.45 to 1 ug RNA. Across 54 Vbeta and 13 Jbeta, immunoSEQ multiplex PCR amplified TCR beta CDR3. MiXCR, run by TCRdb on the immunoSEQ multiplex PCR reads, gives a single entry per CDR3 protein. The table shows about 130,000 distinct CDR3 sequences, with 90% to 95% occurring only once.

This clonotype was sampled from a human donor in good health. The genes are TRBV6-2 or TRBV6-3 and TRBJ2-1; 10 nucleotides agree with TRBD2. The specimen sequenced was CD4+ T cells from PBMCs. CDR3 nucleotides: TGTGCCAGCAGCCCCCTGGCTAGCGGGAGTAATAATGAGCAGTTCTTC. Its protein product is CASSPLASGSNNEQFF.